The 25 T cell receptor beta chains presented below share a single source sample, sequenced in a study. Each CDR3 protein is one row after TCRdb ran MiXCR on the RT-PCR reads. The repertoire holds almost 700,000 distinct CDR3 sequences, with approximately 15% as singletons. Specimen: memory CD4+ T cells from blood. The receptor set was obtained from a female donor in good health, serving as a healthy control.

The chain has TRBV5-4 and TRBJ1-1; 7 bases line up with TRBD1. This CDR3 spans 12 amino acids. Trimming took 4 bases from V and 5 from J; bases not matched to a gene: 2. Per the germline V gene, CDR1 is SGHNT and CDR2 is YYREEE (reference sequence). This chain's CDR3 is CASSAQGTEAFF. The CDR3 coding sequence is TGTGCCAGCAGCGCACAGGGGACTGAAGCTTTCTTT.

V usage is TRBV4-3 and J usage is TRBJ2-2, with D hard to call. Germline V gene lookup returns CDR1 LGHNA and CDR2 YSLEER. Trimming left V 4 bases short and J 5 bases short, with 11 bases between. The CDR3 contains 14 residues. Written as DNA, the CDR3 is TGCGCCAGCAGCCTGGGATTCTTGACCGGGGAGCTGTTTTTT. Its translation is CASSLGFLTGELFF.

The chain carries TRBV20-1 and TRBJ1-2; D gene uncertain. Germline V lookup: CDR1 DFQATT, CDR2 SNEGSKA (reference sequence). The V end lost 4 bases, the J end lost 7 bases, and 10 bases lay between the germline ends. The CDR3 runs to 11 residues. The chain's CDR3 is CSATERSGYTF. The CDR3 DNA reads TGCAGTGCTACAGAGAGGAGTGGCTACACCTTC.

This clonotype turned up a few times. This chain joins TRBV20-1 and TRBJ2-7; 7 bases align to TRBD2. V lost 7 bases, J lost 3 bases, and 9 bases stayed unmatched. Germline lookup yields CDR1 DFQATT and CDR2 SNEGSKA (reference sequence). CDR3 length equals 13 residues. As DNA, the CDR3 is TGCAGTGGAACGGGCGGGAGCCTCTACGAGCAGTACTTC. Translated, it gives CSGTGGSLYEQYF.

This sequence joins TRBV28 and TRBJ2-1; TRBD1 or TRBD2 may be the D gene (5 bases each). Germline CDR1 reads MDHEN; CDR2 reads SYDVKM. V was trimmed by 2 bases and J by 7 bases, leaving 12 bases between them. This CDR3 region has 14 residues. CDR3 coding DNA: TGTGCCAGCAGTTTAGGGGGTCATAGGAATGAGCAGTTCTTC. It codes for CASSLGGHRNEQFF.

V usage is TRBV5-1 and J usage is TRBJ1-1; the D is unclear. Per germline, CDR1 SGHRS and CDR2 YFSETQ. Trimming removed 3 bases at V and 3 bases at J, with 9 bases between. This CDR3 has 13 residues. The DNA of the CDR3 is TGCGCCAGCAGCTCAAGAGACTACACTGAAGCTTTCTTT. Its protein is CASSSRDYTEAFF.

The chain links TRBV7-3 to TRBJ2-5, with a possible D match to TRBD2 (5 bases). V was clipped by 1 base and J by 3 bases, with 6 bases between them. The CDR3 covers 13 residues. Looked up from germline, CDR1 is SGHTA and CDR2 is FQGTGA. CDR3 DNA sequence: TGTGCCAGCAGCTTAAACGGGAAAGAGACCCAGTACTTC. Translated, it gives CASSLNGKETQYF. Based on the CDR3 plus reference TRBV7-3 and TRBJ2-5, the full variable domain is GAGVSQTPSNKVTEKGKYVELRCDPISGHTALYWYRQSLGQGPEFLIYFQGTGAADDSGLPNDRFFAVRPEGSVSTLKIQRTERGDSAVYLCASSLNGKETQYFGPGTRLLVL.

This clonotype was seen a few times. The V gene is TRBV7-3, the J gene TRBJ1-6; D remains unclear. This CDR3 contains 13 residues. Germline V gene lookup returns CDR1 SGHTA and CDR2 FQGTGA. The germline V and J ends were trimmed by 2 bases and 10 bases, with 9 bases remaining between them. CDR3 coding DNA: TGTGCCAGCAGCTTAGCGGGAGCGTCACCCCTCCACTTT. Translated, it gives CASSLAGASPLHF. Together with reference TRBV7-3 and TRBJ1-6, the CDR3 gives the full variable domain: GAGVSQTPSNKVTEKGKYVELRCDPISGHTALYWYRQSLGQGPEFLIYFQGTGAADDSGLPNDRFFAVRPEGSVSTLKIQRTERGDSAVYLCASSLAGASPLHFGNGTRLTVT.

CDR3 in amino acids: CASSSVAGTANSYGYTF. CDR3 nucleotides: TGTGCCAGCAGTTCCGTTGCCGGGACAGCTAACTCCTATGGCTACACCTTC. The J gene is TRBJ1-2, the V gene TRBV28; 7 nucleotides align to TRBD1. CDR1 and CDR2 (germline): MDHEN, SYDVKM. CDR3 length equals 17 residues. V trimming: 4 bases; J trimming: 4 bases; junction bases outside the gene matches: 15.

At least ten counts were recorded for this clonotype. The chain has TRBV7-2 and TRBJ1-2; 7 bases map to TRBD1. The CDR3 totals 13 residues. Trimming at V came to 5 bases and at J to 6 bases, leaving 6 bases not matched to a gene. Germline V CDR1 and CDR2: SGHTA, FQGNSA. The CDR3 nucleotides read TGTGCCAGCAGCCCCGACAGGGTGGATGGCTACACCTTC. Translation gives CASSPDRVDGYTF.

This clonotype has just a few counts. The V gene is TRBV15, the J gene TRBJ2-3, with TRBD2 matching 12 bases. Germline trimming cut 3 bases from V and 3 bases from J; bases unmatched to any gene: 13. CDR1 LNHNV and CDR2 YYDKDF come from the germline V gene (reference sequence). The CDR3 is 19 residues long. CDR3 nucleotide sequence: TGTGCCACCAGCAGCCAAAGGGCTAGCGGGGGGGCCAGAACAGATACGCAGTATTTT. Translation: CATSSQRASGGARTDTQYF.

This clonotype was seen a few times. The V gene is TRBV24-1, the J gene TRBJ2-2; possibly TRBD1 for D (6 bases). CDR1 is KGHDR and CDR2 is SFDVKD in the germline V gene. Trimming pared 4 bases from V and 7 bases from J, leaving 18 bases between. CDR3 size: 16 residues. CDR3 region: CATSDPSRTAYGELFF. The DNA of the CDR3 is TGTGCCACCAGTGACCCGTCTCGGACAGCTTACGGGGAGCTGTTTTTT.

In this sample, this clonotype turned up a few times. The chain recombines TRBV6-1 with TRBJ1-2; no clear D. This CDR3 comprises 15 residues. Germline V gives CDR1 MNHNS, CDR2 SASEGT. Deletions cut 1 base from V and 0 bases from J, with 9 bases between. In DNA form, the CDR3 reads TGTGCCAGCAGTGAAGTTGGAAAAGCTAACTATGGCTACACCTTC. Its protein product is CASSEVGKANYGYTF.

CDR3: CASSLASSEKLFF. The CDR3 bases are TGTGCCAGCAGCTTGGCCAGCTCCGAAAAACTGTTTTTT. V gene TRBV5-6 combines with J gene TRBJ1-4; D remains unclear. The CDR3 has 13 residues. Trimming took off 0 bases at V and 8 bases at J, with 8 bases between the two ends. From germline, CDR1 is SGHDT and CDR2 YYEEEE.

This clonotype came up a few times. The chain employs TRBV7-2 and TRBJ1-3; D is uncertain. The CDR3 runs 14 residues. Trimming took 5 bases from V and 6 from J, leaving 14 bases between them. Germline values: CDR1 SGHTA, CDR2 FQGNSA. The CDR3 reads CASSPDAGINTIYF. Here the CDR3 DNA reads TGTGCCAGCAGCCCCGATGCGGGGATAAACACCATATATTTT.

The sample holds one count of this clonotype. This chain uses TRBV14 with TRBJ2-5; D remains unclear. Germline V gene sequence: CDR1 SGHDN, CDR2 FVKESK. Trimming cost V 1 base and J 5 bases, with 17 bases left between them. CDR3 length: 16 amino acids. CDR3 bases: TGTGCCAGCAGCCAAGCGCAGGACCCGCGGTGGGAGACCCAGTACTTC. Translation gives CASSQAQDPRWETQYF.

This clonotype occurred a few times. The chain couples TRBV6-2 or TRBV6-3 to TRBJ1-2; D gene uncertain. Trimming removed 7 bases from V and 3 bases from J, with 9 bases in between. The CDR3 has 12 amino acids. Germline V gene sequence: CDR1 MNHEY, CDR2 SVGEGT. In DNA form, the CDR3 reads TGTGCCAGCAACCAAAGGCACTATGGCTACACCTTC. Translating gives CASNQRHYGYTF.

This clonotype has just a few counts. The CDR3 is CASSPRDIRIRGYTF. The CDR3, as DNA: TGTGCCAGCAGCCCACGGGATATCCGGATAAGGGGCTACACCTTC. The chain is built from TRBV9 and TRBJ1-2; D is unresolved. This CDR3 is built from 15 residues. The V gene lost 4 bases and the J gene lost 8 bases, with 21 bases spanning the gap. The germline V gene has CDR1 SGDLS and CDR2 YYNGEE.

A few counts support this clonotype. The chain has TRBV20-1 and TRBJ2-2, with D unclear. CDR1 is DFQATT and CDR2 is SNEGSKA in the germline V gene (reference sequence). The CDR3 is made up of 17 amino acids. V was clipped by 1 base and J by 5 bases, with 20 bases between them. Here the CDR3 reads CSARGPGRTEWTGELFF. In DNA, the CDR3 is TGCAGTGCTAGAGGTCCAGGCCGAACGGAGTGGACCGGGGAGCTGTTTTTT.

In its sample, this clonotype was seen many times. The chain couples TRBV7-2 to TRBJ2-1, with D maybe TRBD2 (5 bases). Per the germline V gene, CDR1 is SGHTA and CDR2 is FQGNSA. This CDR3 is 16 amino acids long. With 5 bases removed from V and 9 bases from J, the gap between germline ends came to 23 bases. CDR3 amino acids: CASSRTRLRTPGEQFF. Written as DNA, the CDR3 is TGTGCCAGCAGCCGGACTCGACTCCGGACTCCGGGTGAGCAGTTCTTC.

This clonotype was seen repeatedly, ten times or more. The rearrangement uses TRBV3-1 and TRBJ2-7, with 10 nucleotides matching TRBD2. This CDR3 comprises 15 residues. V trimming: 4 bases; J trimming: 1 base; junction bases outside the gene matches: 4. In germline, CDR1 is LGHDT, CDR2 YNNKEL (reference sequence). The CDR3 DNA reads as TGTGCCAGCAGCCTTCTAGCGGGAGATTCCTACGAGCAGTACTTC. Protein product: CASSLLAGDSYEQYF.

The gene calls are TRBV3-1 and TRBJ2-7; 9 bases agree with TRBD2. With 0 bases clipped from V and 4 bases from J, the junction kept 13 bases outside the gene matches. Germline CDR1 and CDR2: LGHDT and YNNKEL (reference sequence). The CDR3 contains 18 residues. CDR3 in amino acids: CASSQEVSPTSGHYEQYF. The CDR3 nucleotides read TGTGCCAGCAGCCAAGAAGTCTCCCCCACTAGCGGGCATTACGAGCAGTACTTC.

This clonotype was counted only a few times. The chain uses TRBV4-2 and TRBJ2-3; perhaps TRBD2 as D (6 bases). V was trimmed by 3 bases and J by 2 bases, leaving 9 bases between them. Germline CDR1 is LGHNA and CDR2 is YNFKEQ. The CDR3 length is 14 residues. DNA of the CDR3: TGTGCCAGCAGCCAGGGGACTGTCACAGATACGCAGTATTTT. Translation gives CASSQGTVTDTQYF.

This sequence joins TRBV20-1 and TRBJ2-2; possibly TRBD1 for D (5 bases). The V gene's germline CDR1 is DFQATT and CDR2 SNEGSKA (reference sequence). V lost 6 bases and J 1 base, leaving 15 bases between the germline ends. CDR3 length: 15 amino acids. The CDR3 reads CSAPKSGRNTGELFF. The CDR3 DNA reads as TGCAGTGCCCCCAAGTCAGGGCGGAACACCGGGGAGCTGTTTTTT.

This clonotype was seen a few times. The chain carries TRBV5-1 and TRBJ1-5; 7 nucleotides align to TRBD1. This CDR3 is 16 amino acids long. The germline V gene encodes CDR1 SGHRS and CDR2 YFSETQ. Trimming at V came to 4 bases and at J to 2 bases, leaving 9 bases not matched to a gene. The CDR3 DNA is TGCGCCAGCAGCCTTATTCCAGGGGGTGGCAATCAGCCCCAGCATTTT. Its protein product is CASSLIPGGGNQPQHF.